A single TCR beta chain is shown here with its context. In the authors' workflow: Amplifying reference gene primers gave estimates of nucleated cell counts. Clones were read by immunoSEQ multiplex PCR, and TCRdb kept only the in-frame ones, dropping some. V, J and clone size derive from that table, while D and trimming were established from the DNA sequence. The sample consists of about 260,000 clones, around 87% of them appearing once. Germline V gene lookup returns CDR1 SGHDT and CDR2 YYEEEE. The CDR3 runs to 14 residues. V was clipped by 1 base and J by 11 bases; unmatched bases: 5. This sample is drawn from a study of blood T cell repertoires in COVID-19. Study details: Whether acute or convalescent, the COVID-19 samples came from the United States, Italy and Spain. Sample material is recorded as cDNA or gDNA derived from T cells, B-cell-depleted T cells, or PBMCs.

Enrolled during active infection, Seattle patients were then followed longitudinally. Sequencing used peripheral blood. The chain joins TRBV5-6 to TRBJ1-6; 8 nucleotides match TRBD1. This sequence originates from a woman aged 55-75 years with COVID-19, enrolled during active disease. CDR3 DNA sequence: TGTGCCAGCAGCTTGAGAGGACAGGGAACACCCCTCCACTTT. Protein product: CASSLRGQGTPLHF.